This T cell receptor beta chain was sequenced during a study of Tregs in tolerant kidney transplant recipients. General study findings and limits: The most relevant donor-specific Treg TCRbeta repertoire apparently came from expansion with activated donor B cells. The small number of patients limits these findings pending further validation. No direct test of biological reproducibility was done here.

This clone came up a few times. What it binds is not known. CD4+CD25+CD127- Tregs, CD4+CD25- non-Tregs, CD4 and CD8 cells were sorted. The CDR3 length is 16 residues. Germline CDR1 and CDR2: LNHDA and SQIVND (reference sequence). J lost 3 bases, V lost 4 bases, and 5 bases had no gene match. Sequencing was performed with immunoSEQ multiplex PCR; in TCRdb, only in-frame clones are kept and a portion is missing. The repertoire holds some 70,000 clones, with 84% as singletons. Sequencing input: CD4+ T cells from blood. The sequence was collected from a human donor in good health. V and J are TRBV19 and TRBJ2-1; 11 bases line up with TRBD2. Here the CDR3 DNA reads TGTGCCAGTAGTACGGTAGCGGGAGGGTTCTACAATGAGCAGTTCTTC. Translated: CASSTVAGGFYNEQFF. Combining the CDR3 with reference TRBV19 and TRBJ2-1 gives the whole variable domain DGGITQSPKYLFRKEGQNVTLSCEQNLNHDAMYWYRQDPGQGLRLIYYSQIVNDFQKGDIAEGYSVSREKKESFPLTVTSAQKNPTAFYLCASSTVAGGFYNEQFFGPGTRLTVL.